This is a list of T cell receptor beta chains from one sample in a study of cytomegalovirus exposure and HLA in healthy donors. Here immunoSEQ multiplex PCR was the method, and the copy in TCRdb shows in-frame clones only, minus some. The table shows around 80,000 clones, with 74% occurring only once. The sequenced sample was PBMCs. All receptors derive from a man aged 35-49 years in good health and CMV-seropositive. The CDR3 runs from the conserved cysteine through the conserved F or W. The D gene is left open where the match is weak. Expanded clones are given a class, and other clones once, few, many or no size at all.

D gene: TRBD1; J gene: TRBJ2-7; clone size: .; V gene: TRBV29-1; CDR3 protein: CSVSTGGEQYF
D gene: .; J gene: TRBJ2-5; clone size: .; V gene: TRBV5-1; CDR3 protein: CASSPRTGGGTQYF
D gene: TRBD1; J gene: TRBJ2-1; clone size: few; V gene: TRBV2; CDR3 protein: CASSTRQGAWNEQFF
D gene: TRBD2; J gene: TRBJ2-5; clone size: few; V gene: TRBV7-8; CDR3 protein: CASMPSGGAPETQYF
D gene: .; J gene: TRBJ1-1; clone size: .; V gene: TRBV7-9; CDR3 protein: CASSLLASNTEAFF
D gene: .; J gene: TRBJ2-7; clone size: .; V gene: TRBV5-4; CDR3 protein: CASSLDGAGEQYF
D gene: TRBD1; J gene: TRBJ2-5; clone size: .; V gene: TRBV11-3; CDR3 protein: CASSTSSRGHETQYF
D gene: .; J gene: TRBJ1-1; clone size: once; V gene: TRBV6-5; CDR3 protein: CASRGGHTEAFF
D gene: TRBD2; J gene: TRBJ2-7; clone size: few; V gene: TRBV14; CDR3 protein: CASSPGLAGIQYF
D gene: TRBD2; J gene: TRBJ2-5; clone size: .; V gene: TRBV2; CDR3 protein: CASRASGGAQETQYF
D gene: .; J gene: TRBJ2-3; clone size: .; V gene: TRBV28; CDR3 protein: CASWSQGGSDTQYF
D gene: TRBD2; J gene: TRBJ2-5; clone size: .; V gene: TRBV7-2; CDR3 protein: CASNQDAGGPETQYF
D gene: TRBD1; J gene: TRBJ1-5; clone size: .; V gene: TRBV10-3; CDR3 protein: CAIAGQGGNQPQHF
D gene: TRBD2; J gene: TRBJ2-5; clone size: .; V gene: TRBV5-4; CDR3 protein: CASSQGTRGETQYF
D gene: TRBD2; J gene: TRBJ2-5; clone size: .; V gene: TRBV5-1; CDR3 protein: CASSLRTSGSRIVETQYF
D gene: .; J gene: TRBJ2-6; clone size: many; V gene: TRBV6-4; CDR3 protein: CASSPEDSGANVLTF
D gene: .; J gene: TRBJ1-3; clone size: few; V gene: TRBV5-6; CDR3 protein: CASSFRLGSSGNTIYF
D gene: TRBD2; J gene: TRBJ2-7; clone size: .; V gene: TRBV30; CDR3 protein: CAWTAGPYEQYF
D gene: .; J gene: TRBJ1-5; clone size: few; V gene: TRBV4-1; CDR3 protein: CASSQVGLGGNQPQHF
D gene: TRBD1; J gene: TRBJ1-1; clone size: .; V gene: TRBV6-5; CDR3 protein: CASTSGTGVAFF
D gene: TRBD2; J gene: TRBJ2-3; clone size: few; V gene: TRBV7-2; CDR3 protein: CASSSGTSGGAVDTQYF
D gene: .; J gene: TRBJ1-2; clone size: .; V gene: TRBV6-6; CDR3 protein: CASSYSRGYTF
D gene: .; J gene: TRBJ2-2; clone size: .; V gene: TRBV6-1; CDR3 protein: CASSDYWNTGELFF
D gene: .; J gene: TRBJ2-6; clone size: .; V gene: TRBV4-2; CDR3 protein: CASSQGGATGANVLTF
D gene: TRBD1; J gene: TRBJ2-1; clone size: .; V gene: TRBV4-2; CDR3 protein: CASSQGAQGAKEQFF
D gene: .; J gene: TRBJ2-1; clone size: .; V gene: TRBV7-9; CDR3 protein: CASSPGYNEQFF
D gene: TRBD1; J gene: TRBJ2-1; clone size: .; V gene: TRBV9; CDR3 protein: CASSVSIDTGGYNEQFF
D gene: .; J gene: TRBJ1-5; clone size: .; V gene: TRBV6-1; CDR3 protein: CASSEVGAPVDNQPQHF
D gene: TRBD1; J gene: TRBJ1-6; clone size: once; V gene: TRBV7-2; CDR3 protein: CASSLATGAAYSPLHF